The 23 T cell receptor beta chains given below trace back to one sample, sequenced in a study of shared clonotypes between healthy human individuals. Assay used: immunoSEQ multiplex PCR; TCRdb lists only in-frame clones, some missing. The sample has roughly 1 million clones, approximately 78% seen once. Sequenced material: memory CD4+ T cells from PBMCs. Subset in this sample: CD45RA-negative fraction. The receptors stem from a man aged 18 to 29 in good health. Some clones in this sample may be carry-over from other donors' samples.

The chain has TRBV2 and TRBJ2-5, with 7 bases aligning to TRBD2. The germline gives CDR1 SNHLY, CDR2 FYNNEI. The CDR3 totals 16 residues. Trimming cost V 6 bases and J 4 bases; bases outside gene matches: 14. The CDR3 region is CASSAGLAVRGETQYF. The CDR3, as DNA: TGTGCCAGCAGCGCCGGGCTAGCGGTCCGAGGAGAGACCCAGTACTTC.

The rearrangement uses TRBV25-1 and TRBJ2-5; D is possibly TRBD1 (6 bases). V lost 3 bases and J lost 9, with 8 bases in between. The germline V gene encodes CDR1 MGHDK and CDR2 SYGVNS. The CDR3 runs to 11 residues. The CDR3 here is CASSEPGAQYF. CDR3 sequence (DNA): TGTGCCAGCAGTGAGCCAGGGGCCCAGTACTTC.

This clone came up a few times. Here the CDR3 reads CASSVEGARGYTF. CDR3 bases: TGTGCCAGCAGCGTAGAGGGAGCTCGTGGCTACACCTTC. This chain joins TRBV9 and TRBJ1-2; unclear D gene. Germline V gene data show CDR1 as SGDLS and CDR2 as YYNGEE. This CDR3 comprises 13 residues. Between the trimmed V and J ends, which lost 0 bases and 7 bases, there was a span of 10 bases.

This clone showed up just a few times. CDR3: CASSDGYQETQYF. CDR3 bases: TGTGCCAGCTCAGACGGGTACCAAGAGACCCAGTACTTC. The chain joins TRBV18 to TRBJ2-5; D is unresolved. Germline V gene lookup returns CDR1 KGHSH and CDR2 LQKENI. V gave up 5 bases and J gave up 0 bases, with 7 bases separating them. This CDR3 region has 13 residues.

CDR3 sequence (DNA): TGTGCCAGCAGTCGAGAGGGTGGCCGAAATCAGCCCCAGCATTTT. Residues: CASSREGGRNQPQHF. The V call is TRBV28, the J call TRBJ1-5; D not resolved. The CDR3 consists of 15 residues. The germline CDR1 and CDR2 sequences are MDHEN and SYDVKM. Trimming shortened V by 5 bases and J by 4 bases, and 15 bases separated the two germline ends. Full variable domain (rest looked up from reference TRBV28 and TRBJ1-5): DVKVTQSSRYLVKRTGEKVFLECVQDMDHENMFWYRQDPGLGLRLIYFSYDVKMKEKGDIPEGYSVSREKKERFSLILESASTNQTSMYLCASSREGGRNQPQHFGDGTRLSIL.

A word on this clone: Other DNA sequences in the sample encode the same CDR3. The chain joins TRBV11-3 to TRBJ2-1, with D hard to call. CDR1 is SGHNT, CDR2 YENEEA, per germline. The CDR3 length is 12 residues. V dropped 0 bases and J dropped 5 bases, with 2 bases sitting between them. Written as DNA, the CDR3 is TGTGCCAGCAGCTTAGACCACAATGAGCAGTTCTTC. The encoded protein is CASSLDHNEQFF.

This chain uses TRBV5-1 with TRBJ1-4, with D possibly TRBD1 on 5 matching bases. With 7 bases removed from V and 3 bases from J, the gap between germline ends came to 10 bases. Germline V gene sequence: CDR1 SGHRS, CDR2 YFSETQ. The CDR3 extends over 13 amino acids. As DNA, the CDR3 is TGCGCCAGCTGCAGGGATCCTAATGAAAAACTGTTTTTT. Translation: CASCRDPNEKLFF.

This clone came up once. The chain joins TRBV6-6 to TRBJ2-1, with D perhaps matching TRBD1 or TRBD2 (5 bases each). Trimming pared 10 bases from V and 1 base from J, leaving 14 bases between. The CDR3 covers 14 residues. The V gene's germline CDR1 is MNHNY and CDR2 SVGAGI (reference sequence). The CDR3 nucleotides read TGTGCCACCTGGGCAGGGACGTCCTACAATGAGCAGTTCTTC. It encodes CATWAGTSYNEQFF.

The rearrangement uses TRBV4-3 and TRBJ2-1; the D gene is possibly TRBD2 (6 bases). The CDR3 totals 16 residues. The V gene's germline CDR1 is LGHNA and CDR2 YSLEER. Trimming pared 0 bases from V and 4 bases from J, leaving 13 bases between. The CDR3 reads CASSQDGAGFYNEQFF. Here the CDR3 DNA reads TGCGCCAGCAGCCAAGATGGAGCGGGTTTTTACAATGAGCAGTTCTTC.

The chain recombines TRBV30 with TRBJ2-5; D is possibly TRBD1 (6 bases). The V and J ends lost 2 bases and 1 base respectively, with 20 bases between them. The germline gives CDR1 GTSNPN, CDR2 SVGIG (reference sequence). The CDR3 spans 17 residues. CDR3 in amino acids: CAWSYHPWDTSQETQYF. The CDR3 DNA follows: TGTGCCTGGAGTTACCACCCCTGGGACACCTCCCAAGAGACCCAGTACTTC.

This chain uses TRBV29-1 with TRBJ2-7, with 8 bases matching TRBD2. Trimming removed 6 bases from V and 2 bases from J; junction bases left unmatched: 12. The CDR3 consists of 15 residues. Germline CDR1 and CDR2: SQVTM and ANQGSEA. The chain's CDR3 is CSVNGGGAKAYEQYF. The CDR3 nucleotides are TGCAGCGTAAACGGGGGGGGCGCGAAGGCCTACGAGCAGTACTTC.

The chain joins TRBV19 to TRBJ1-1; perhaps TRBD1 as D (6 bases). CDR3 size: 17 residues. V lost 4 bases to trimming and J lost 0 bases, with 18 bases between them. Germline CDR1 and CDR2: LNHDA and SQIVND (reference sequence). The CDR3 spells CASSKAGARPMNTEAFF. The CDR3 coding sequence is TGTGCCAGTAGTAAGGCAGGGGCGCGACCAATGAACACTGAAGCTTTCTTT.

The chain couples TRBV7-2 to TRBJ2-2, with 8 positions matching TRBD1. The J segment lost 3 bases and the V segment lost 8 bases, leaving 11 bases of the junction unmatched. Germline CDR1 is SGHTA and CDR2 is FQGNSA. This CDR3 region has 16 residues. This chain's CDR3 is CASGKTGGAYTGELFF. Written as DNA, the CDR3 is TGTGCCAGCGGCAAAACAGGGGGAGCCTACACCGGGGAGCTGTTTTTT.

The chain combines TRBV18 with TRBJ2-2; D possibly corresponds to TRBD2 (5 bases). This CDR3 is 15 amino acids long. Germline V gene lookup returns CDR1 KGHSH and CDR2 LQKENI. V was clipped by 5 bases and J by 4 bases, with 14 bases between them. This CDR3 reads CASSEGPEVTGELFF. The CDR3 bases are TGTGCCAGCTCAGAGGGCCCCGAAGTCACCGGGGAGCTGTTTTTT.

The chain couples TRBV6-1 to TRBJ2-5; the D gene is possibly TRBD2 (6 bases). The CDR3 spans 13 residues. CDR1 is MNHNS and CDR2 is SASEGT in the germline V gene. Between the trimmed V and J ends, which lost 10 bases and 13 bases, there was a span of 25 bases. The DNA of the CDR3 is TGTGCCACTCAACGGGACTCAGTCCTGCCCCCGTACTTC. Its translation is CATQRDSVLPPYF.

V usage is TRBV6-1 and J usage is TRBJ1-2, with a possible D match to TRBD1 (5 bases). Germline assignment: CDR1 MNHNS and CDR2 SASEGT. The ends were cut back, 3 bases at V and 7 bases at J, with 12 bases in the middle. CDR3 length: 13 amino acids. CDR3 amino acids: CASSDPGRPGYTF. CDR3 nucleotides: TGTGCCAGCAGTGATCCAGGGCGACCTGGCTACACCTTC.

This chain uses TRBV4-3 with TRBJ2-5, with 7 positions matching TRBD1. Trimming removed 4 bases from V and 5 bases from J; junction bases left unmatched: 7. Germline assignment: CDR1 LGHNA and CDR2 YSLEER. CDR3 size: 14 residues. The CDR3 nucleotides are TGCGCCAGCAGCCCGACAGGGTTCGGGGAGACCCAGTACTTC. Translated, it gives CASSPTGFGETQYF.

This clone was seen more than once but under ten times. V is TRBV19 and J is TRBJ2-7, with TRBD2 matching over 14 bases. The CDR3 loop spans 19 amino acids. V was clipped by 4 bases and J by 7 bases; unmatched bases: 18. Germline CDR1 and CDR2: LNHDA and SQIVND (reference sequence). The CDR3: CASSKTGTSGSAATGEQYF. The CDR3, as DNA: TGTGCCAGTAGTAAAACCGGGACTAGCGGGAGTGCGGCTACAGGGGAGCAGTACTTC.

The CDR3 region is CASSEYRQDPSNQPQHF. The CDR3, as DNA: TGCGCCAGCAGTGAGTATAGGCAGGACCCTAGCAATCAGCCCCAGCATTTT. The rearrangement uses TRBV10-1 and TRBJ1-5; D remains ambiguous. CDR3 length equals 17 residues. Germline V gene data show CDR1 as WNHNN and CDR2 as SYGVQD (reference sequence). Trimming removed 1 base at V and 0 bases at J, with 13 bases between.

This clone appeared once. The J gene is TRBJ2-6, the V gene TRBV5-8; 8 nucleotides line up with TRBD1. The CDR3 totals 18 residues. Germline CDR1 reads SGHTS; CDR2 reads YDEGEE. V lost 3 bases and J lost 1; bases outside the gene matches: 9. As DNA, the CDR3 is TGTGCCAGCAGCTCGAAAATAGGACAGGGTTCTGGGGCCAACGTCCTGACTTTC. This codes for CASSSKIGQGSGANVLTF.

This chain links TRBV11-2 with TRBJ2-7, with 7 bases matching TRBD2. The CDR3 sequence is 15 residues long. The V gene's germline CDR1 is SGHAT and CDR2 FQNNGV. V trimming: 2 bases; J trimming: 1 base; junction bases outside the gene matches: 5. CDR3 sequence: CASSLLSGTSYEQYF. DNA of the CDR3: TGTGCCAGCAGCTTACTCAGCGGGACTTCCTACGAGCAGTACTTC.

This chain joins TRBV7-8 and TRBJ1-5; 9 bases agree with TRBD1. This CDR3 comprises 14 residues. V lost 4 bases to trimming and J lost 5 bases; unmatched junction nucleotides: 3. Germline loops: CDR1 SGHVS, CDR2 FQNEAQ. The CDR3 here is CASSSRQGDQPQHF. The CDR3 DNA reads as TGTGCCAGCAGCTCCCGACAGGGGGATCAGCCCCAGCATTTT.

This clone was counted once. The rearrangement joins TRBV11-2 to TRBJ1-5; the D is unclear. The germline CDR1 and CDR2 sequences are SGHAT and FQNNGV. V lost 3 bases, J lost 4 bases, and 7 bases lay in between. There are 13 residues in the CDR3. CDR3 bases: TGTGCCAGCAGCTTCACGGGGAATCAGCCCCAGCATTTT. This gives the protein CASSFTGNQPQHF. The variable domain in full, with the rest retrieved from reference TRBV11-2 and TRBJ1-5, is EAGVAQSPRYKIIEKRQSVAFWCNPISGHATLYWYQQILGQGPKLLIQFQNNGVVDDSQLPKDRFSAERLKGVDSTLKIQPAKLEDSAVYLCASSFTGNQPQHFGDGTRLSIL.